This paragraph covers one T cell receptor (beta chain) sequence. The antigen is not known. Germline CDR1 and CDR2: MGHRA and YSYEKL. This CDR3 comprises 13 residues. V lost 0 bases and J lost 4, with 7 bases in between. Amplification of TCR beta CDR3 regions was performed using RNA transcripts as template. HTBI primers were the set used in a first-round RT-PCR of the TCR CDR3. TCRdb called the multiplex PCR reads again in MiXCR, with one record for every CDR3 protein. Among roughly 710,000 distinct CDR3 sequences listed, approximately 36% were seen once. The data stem from a study of T cells in Graves' hyperthyroidism and ophthalmopathy. Study-wide results and caveats: Most thyroid clonotypes that were expanded above 0.001 also turned up in blood. Stable hyperthyroidism and ophthalmopathy were separated using 13 V-J signatures.

Patients with uncontrolled infections, other autoimmune diseases, pregnancy or lactation were excluded. Together with thyroid ultrasound, orbital computed tomography, serum thyroxine and TRAb, clinical symptoms were used for diagnoses. The rearrangement uses TRBV4-1 and TRBJ2-7; D remains ambiguous. The source is a woman aged 40-49 years with Graves' hyperthyroidism. The sample comprised blood. The chain's CDR3 is CASSQEGKYEQYF. The CDR3 nucleotides are TGCGCCAGCAGCCAAGAAGGGAAATACGAGCAGTACTTC.